This T cell receptor (beta chain) came from a study of CD8+ T cells in alopecia areata. Following RNA extraction, reverse transcription yielded cDNA that acted as the sequencing template. Profiling relied on immunoSEQ multiplex PCR, and the TCRdb table lists in-frame clones only, not all of them. Of approximately 150,000 clones listed, 50% to 60% are singletons. The germline gives CDR1 SEHNR, CDR2 FQNEAQ (reference sequence). V was pared by 2 bases and J by 4 bases, with 8 bases between. The CDR3 totals 13 residues. Sequencing was performed on CD4+ T cells sorted from blood. This TCR was recovered from a human donor in good health. This rearrangement joins TRBV7-9 to TRBJ2-5; weak D call: TRBD2 (5 bases). The CDR3: CASSLRGGETQYF. The CDR3 DNA reads TGTGCCAGCAGCTTACGCGGAGGAGAGACCCAGTACTTC. Full variable domain (outside the CDR3, taken from reference TRBV7-9 and TRBJ2-5): DTGVSQNPRHKITKRGQNVTFRCDPISEHNRLYWYRQTLGQGPEFLTYFQNEAQLEKSRLLSDRFSAERPKGSFSTLEIQRTEQGDSAMYLCASSLRGGETQYFGPGTRLLVL.